A selection of T cell receptor beta chains follows, all from one sample in a study of PD-1 blockade in classical Hodgkin lymphoma. This table comes from immunoSEQ multiplex PCR, and its TCRdb copy is limited to in-frame clones, with some not included. The sample consists of 89,000 or so clones, 80% to 95% of them appearing once. Sequencing used peripheral blood mononuclear cells (PBMCs), obtained before the second cycle of nivolumab. These receptors came from a human donor with classical Hodgkin lymphoma. Each CDR3 is given with its conserved first and last residue. A D gene is named only where the DNA matches it firmly. Expanded clones get a size class; other rows say once, few or many, or leave the size out.

CDR3 DNA	CDR3 protein	V gene	J gene	clone size	D gene	CDR3 length
TGTGCCAGCAGCGGCAGTGGGAGGGGACTGGCCGCCTGGGAGCAGTACTTC	CASSGSGRGLAAWEQYF	TRBV9	TRBJ2-7	-	TRBD2	17
TGTGCCAGCAGCCCCGGACAGGGGGCAGGTTACGAGCAGTACTTC	CASSPGQGAGYEQYF	TRBV5-6	TRBJ2-7	-	TRBD1	15
TGTGCCTGGAGTCTCTTTGATCGTGGAAACCACGGCAAACTGTTTTTT	CAWSLFDRGNHGKLFF	TRBV30	TRBJ1-4	-	-	16
TGTGCCTGGAGTCCGGGGGGCCCTAATGAAAAACTGTTTTTT	CAWSPGGPNEKLFF	TRBV30	TRBJ1-4	-	-	14
TGCAGCGTTGAGACCGGGTCAGAAAGTTATGGCTACACCTTC	CSVETGSESYGYTF	TRBV29-1	TRBJ1-2	-	-	14
TGTGCCAGCAGCCGCGCCACGTTTTCTGGAAACACCATATATTTT	CASSRATFSGNTIYF	TRBV9	TRBJ1-3	once	-	15
TGCGCCAGTAGGGTGGGAGATACGCAGTATTTT	CASRVGDTQYF	TRBV5-1	TRBJ2-3	-	-	11
TGTGCCAGCAGTGAGACTAGCGGGTTCACAGATACGCAGTATTTT	CASSETSGFTDTQYF	TRBV25-1	TRBJ2-3	-	TRBD2	15
TGCGCCAGCAGTGAACAGGGGAACACCGGGGAGCTGTTTTTT	CASSEQGNTGELFF	TRBV10-1	TRBJ2-2	-	-	14
TGTGCCAGCAGTCCGCACCGGGGAGGGATTACTAGCACAGATACGCAGTATTTT	CASSPHRGGITSTDTQYF	TRBV27	TRBJ2-3	once	TRBD2	18
TGCAGCGTTTATTATAGGGACAGTGAAGCTTTCTTT	CSVYYRDSEAFF	TRBV29-1	TRBJ1-1	-	TRBD1	12
TGTGCCTCGTGGGACCCTCGGAGGGCAAATCAGCCCCAGCATTTT	CASWDPRRANQPQHF	TRBV30	TRBJ1-5	-	-	15
TGTGCCTGGAGCGCGGACCCCTCCTACGAGCAGTACTTC	CAWSADPSYEQYF	TRBV30	TRBJ2-7	-	-	13
TGTGCCAGCAGCGCGGACCTCGGAGGGGGAAACACCATATATTTT	CASSADLGGGNTIYF	TRBV9	TRBJ1-3	-	-	15